A single T cell receptor (beta chain) is shown here with its context. The data are from a study of blood T cell repertoires in COVID-19. About the research overall: Acute and convalescent COVID-19 samples came from the United States, Italy and Spain. T cells, B-cell-depleted T cells, or PBMCs supplied cDNA or gDNA.

The CDR3 runs 13 residues. Germline lookup yields CDR1 MNHNS and CDR2 SASEGT. V was trimmed by 7 bases and J by 1 base, leaving 10 bases between them. In the original workflow: Reference gene primer amplification gave estimated nucleated cell counts. The data were produced by immunoSEQ multiplex PCR, yet TCRdb's version contains in-frame clones alone and is incomplete. V and J calls and clone size follow that table, whereas D and trimming were derived from the DNA. The sample consists of under 250,000 clones, more than 65% of them appearing once. The sample taken for sequencing was peripheral blood. This rearrangement joins TRBV6-1 to TRBJ1-1; D may be TRBD1 (6 bases). The TCR sequence derives from a woman aged 55-70 years with acute or convalescent COVID-19. CDR3 residues: CASNQQGNTEAFF. The CDR3 region has the DNA TGTGCCAGCAACCAACAGGGGAACACTGAAGCTTTCTTT.